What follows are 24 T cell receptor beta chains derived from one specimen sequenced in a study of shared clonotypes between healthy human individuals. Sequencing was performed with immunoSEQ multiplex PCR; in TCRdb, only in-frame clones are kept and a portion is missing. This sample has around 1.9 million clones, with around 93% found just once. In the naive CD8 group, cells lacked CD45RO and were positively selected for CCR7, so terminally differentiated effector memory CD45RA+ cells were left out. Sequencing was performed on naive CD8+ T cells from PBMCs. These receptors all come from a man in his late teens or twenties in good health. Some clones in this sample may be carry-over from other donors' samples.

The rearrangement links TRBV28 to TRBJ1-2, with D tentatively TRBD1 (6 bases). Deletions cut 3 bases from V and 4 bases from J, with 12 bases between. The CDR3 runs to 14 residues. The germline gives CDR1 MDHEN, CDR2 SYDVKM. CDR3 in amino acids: CASSLQGTVYGYTF. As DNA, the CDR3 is TGTGCCAGCAGTTTGCAGGGGACGGTCTATGGCTACACCTTC.

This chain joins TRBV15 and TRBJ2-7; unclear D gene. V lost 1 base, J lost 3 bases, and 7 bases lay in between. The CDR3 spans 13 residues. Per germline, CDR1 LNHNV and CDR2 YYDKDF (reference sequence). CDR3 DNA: TGTGCCACCAGCAGAGTCACCGTCTACGAGCAGTACTTC. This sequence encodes CATSRVTVYEQYF.

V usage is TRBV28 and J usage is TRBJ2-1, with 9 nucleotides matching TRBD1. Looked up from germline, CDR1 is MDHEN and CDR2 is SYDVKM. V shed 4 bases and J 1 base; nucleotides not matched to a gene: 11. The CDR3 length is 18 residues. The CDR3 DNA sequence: TGTGCCAGCAGTTCCGGGACAGGGAAACCCTATTCCTACAATGAGCAGTTCTTC. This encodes CASSSGTGKPYSYNEQFF. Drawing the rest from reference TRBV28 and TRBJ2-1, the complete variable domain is DVKVTQSSRYLVKRTGEKVFLECVQDMDHENMFWYRQDPGLGLRLIYFSYDVKMKEKGDIPEGYSVSREKKERFSLILESASTNQTSMYLCASSSGTGKPYSYNEQFFGPGTRLTVL.

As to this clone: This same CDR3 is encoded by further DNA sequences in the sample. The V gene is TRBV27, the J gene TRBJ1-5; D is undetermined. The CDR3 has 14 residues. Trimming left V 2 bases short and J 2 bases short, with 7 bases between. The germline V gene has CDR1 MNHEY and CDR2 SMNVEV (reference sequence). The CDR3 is CASSLIQGNQPQHF. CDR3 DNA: TGTGCCAGCAGTTTAATTCAGGGCAATCAGCCCCAGCATTTT.

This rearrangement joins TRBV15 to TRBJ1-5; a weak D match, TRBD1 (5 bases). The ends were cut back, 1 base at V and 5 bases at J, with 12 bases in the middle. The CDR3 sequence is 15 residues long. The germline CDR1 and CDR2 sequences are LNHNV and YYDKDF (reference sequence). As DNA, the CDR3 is TGTGCCACCAGCAGAGTCCGGGGCCCAGATCAGCCCCAGCATTTT. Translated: CATSRVRGPDQPQHF. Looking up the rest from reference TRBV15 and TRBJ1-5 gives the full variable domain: DAMVIQNPRYQVTQFGKPVTLSCSQTLNHNVMYWYQQKSSQAPKLLFHYYDKDFNNEADTPDNFQSRRPNTSFCFLDIRSPGLGDTAMYLCATSRVRGPDQPQHFGDGTRLSIL.

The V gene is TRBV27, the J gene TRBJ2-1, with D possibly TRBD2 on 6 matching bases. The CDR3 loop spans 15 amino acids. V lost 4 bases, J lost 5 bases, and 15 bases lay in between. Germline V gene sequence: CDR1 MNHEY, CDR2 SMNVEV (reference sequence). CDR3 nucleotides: TGTGCCAGCAGTTGGGGTAGCGGAGGGAACAATGAGCAGTTCTTC. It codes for CASSWGSGGNNEQFF.

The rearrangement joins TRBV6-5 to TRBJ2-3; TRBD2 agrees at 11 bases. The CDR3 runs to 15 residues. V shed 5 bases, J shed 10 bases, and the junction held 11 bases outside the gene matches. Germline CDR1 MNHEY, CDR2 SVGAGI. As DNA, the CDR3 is TGTGCCAGCAGTAATAGCGGGAGGGCGCCAGCGCCGCAGTATTTT. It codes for CASSNSGRAPAPQYF.

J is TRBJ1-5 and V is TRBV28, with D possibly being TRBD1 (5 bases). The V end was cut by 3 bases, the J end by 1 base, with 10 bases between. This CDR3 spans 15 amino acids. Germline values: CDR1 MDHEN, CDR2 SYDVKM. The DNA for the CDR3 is TGTGCCAGCAGTTTCCCGGGGGGGAGCAATCAGCCCCAGCATTTT. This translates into CASSFPGGSNQPQHF.

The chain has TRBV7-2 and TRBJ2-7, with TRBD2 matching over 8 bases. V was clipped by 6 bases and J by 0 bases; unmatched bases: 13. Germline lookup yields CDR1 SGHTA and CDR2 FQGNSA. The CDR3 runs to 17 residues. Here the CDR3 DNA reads TGTGCCAGCAGTACAAAATGGCGGGAGGCCGACTCCTACGAGCAGTACTTC. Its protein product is CASSTKWREADSYEQYF.

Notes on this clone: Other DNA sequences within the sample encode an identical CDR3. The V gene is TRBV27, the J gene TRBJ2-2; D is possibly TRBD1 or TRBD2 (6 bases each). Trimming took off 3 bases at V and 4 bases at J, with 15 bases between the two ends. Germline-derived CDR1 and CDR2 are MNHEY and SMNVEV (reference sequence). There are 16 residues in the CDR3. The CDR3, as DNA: TGTGCCAGCAGTTTTTCGGCAGGGGAGGTCACCGGGGAGCTGTTTTTT. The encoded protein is CASSFSAGEVTGELFF.

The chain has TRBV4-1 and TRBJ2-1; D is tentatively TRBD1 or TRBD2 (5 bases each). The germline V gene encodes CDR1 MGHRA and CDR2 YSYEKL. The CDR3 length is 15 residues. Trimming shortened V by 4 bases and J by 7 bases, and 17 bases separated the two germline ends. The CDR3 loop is CASSRASGALNEQFF. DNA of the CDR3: TGCGCCAGCAGCCGGGCGTCCGGGGCCCTAAATGAGCAGTTCTTC.

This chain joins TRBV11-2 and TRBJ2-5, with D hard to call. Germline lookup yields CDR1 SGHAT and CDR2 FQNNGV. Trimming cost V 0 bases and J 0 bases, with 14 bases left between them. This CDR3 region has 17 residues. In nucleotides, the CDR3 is TGTGCCAGCAGCTTAGAGGGGTCAGTGTGGTACCAAGAGACCCAGTACTTC. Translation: CASSLEGSVWYQETQYF.

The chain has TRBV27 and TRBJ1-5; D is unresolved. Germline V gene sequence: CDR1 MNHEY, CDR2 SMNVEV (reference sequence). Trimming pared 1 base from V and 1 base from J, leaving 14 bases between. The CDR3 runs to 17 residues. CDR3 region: CASSLYSPETSNQPQHF. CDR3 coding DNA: TGTGCCAGCAGTTTATACTCCCCGGAGACAAGCAATCAGCCCCAGCATTTT.

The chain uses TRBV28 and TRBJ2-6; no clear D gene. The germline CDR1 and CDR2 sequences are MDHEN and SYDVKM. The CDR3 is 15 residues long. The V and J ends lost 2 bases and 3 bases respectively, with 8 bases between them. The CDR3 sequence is CASSLGRNGANVLTF. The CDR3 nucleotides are TGTGCCAGCAGTTTAGGCAGGAATGGGGCCAACGTCCTGACTTTC. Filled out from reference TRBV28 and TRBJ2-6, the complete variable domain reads DVKVTQSSRYLVKRTGEKVFLECVQDMDHENMFWYRQDPGLGLRLIYFSYDVKMKEKGDIPEGYSVSREKKERFSLILESASTNQTSMYLCASSLGRNGANVLTFGAGSRLTVL.

In DNA form, the CDR3 reads TGTGCCAGTAGTATCGGGCTTTTGCGCAAGGGCACCGGGGAGCTGTTTTTT. Its protein is CASSIGLLRKGTGELFF. The J gene is TRBJ2-2, the V gene TRBV19; no clear D gene. Trimming cost V 3 bases and J 4 bases, with 18 bases left between them. Germline V gene sequence: CDR1 LNHDA, CDR2 SQIVND (reference sequence). The CDR3 is made up of 17 amino acids.

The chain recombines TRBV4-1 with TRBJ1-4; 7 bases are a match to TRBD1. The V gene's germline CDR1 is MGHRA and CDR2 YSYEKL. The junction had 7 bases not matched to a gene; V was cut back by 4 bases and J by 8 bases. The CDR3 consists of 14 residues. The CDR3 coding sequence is TGCGCCAGCAGCCCAGGGGGATTTGGGGAAAAACTGTTTTTT. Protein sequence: CASSPGGFGEKLFF.

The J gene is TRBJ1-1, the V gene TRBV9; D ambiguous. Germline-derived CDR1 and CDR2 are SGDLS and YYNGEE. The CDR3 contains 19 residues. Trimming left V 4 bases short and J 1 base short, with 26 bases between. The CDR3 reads CASSHNLFPPDGENTEAFF. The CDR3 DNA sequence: TGTGCCAGCAGCCATAACCTCTTCCCCCCCGATGGCGAGAACACTGAAGCTTTCTTT.

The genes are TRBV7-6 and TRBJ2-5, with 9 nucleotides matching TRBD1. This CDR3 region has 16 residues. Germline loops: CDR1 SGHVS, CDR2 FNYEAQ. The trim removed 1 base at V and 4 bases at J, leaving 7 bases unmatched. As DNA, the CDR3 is TGTGCCAGCAGCTTAGACGGGACAGGGAGGGGAGAGACCCAGTACTTC. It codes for CASSLDGTGRGETQYF.

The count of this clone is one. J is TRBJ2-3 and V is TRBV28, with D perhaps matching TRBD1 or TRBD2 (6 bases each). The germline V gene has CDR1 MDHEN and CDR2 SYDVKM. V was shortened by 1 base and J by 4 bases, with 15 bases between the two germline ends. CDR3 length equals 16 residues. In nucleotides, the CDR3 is TGTGCCAGCAGTTTATTTGGGGGGCTGAGTGCAGATACGCAGTATTTT. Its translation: CASSLFGGLSADTQYF.

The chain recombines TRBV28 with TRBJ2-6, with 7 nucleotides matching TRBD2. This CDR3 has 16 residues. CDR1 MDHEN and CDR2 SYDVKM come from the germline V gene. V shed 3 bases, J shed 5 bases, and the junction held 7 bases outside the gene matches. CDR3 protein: CASSLPGEGRANVLTF. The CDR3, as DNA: TGTGCCAGCAGTTTGCCTGGGGAGGGGAGGGCCAACGTCCTGACTTTC.

The CDR3 coding sequence is TGTGCCAGCAACGACAGGGGCTATGGCTACACCTTC. Translation gives CASNDRGYGYTF. The rearrangement joins TRBV7-9 to TRBJ1-2; 8 bases fit TRBD1. V was pared by 7 bases and J by 4 bases, with 2 bases of the junction left unmatched. Germline CDR1 and CDR2: SEHNR and FQNEAQ (reference sequence). This CDR3 region has 12 residues.

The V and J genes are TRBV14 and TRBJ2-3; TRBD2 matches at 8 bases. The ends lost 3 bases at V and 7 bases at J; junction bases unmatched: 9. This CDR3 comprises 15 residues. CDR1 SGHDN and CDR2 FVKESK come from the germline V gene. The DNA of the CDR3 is TGTGCCAGCAGCCATGAACGGGAGGGCTCTCATACGCAGTATTTT. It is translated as CASSHEREGSHTQYF. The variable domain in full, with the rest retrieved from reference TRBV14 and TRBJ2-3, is EAGVTQFPSHSVIEKGQTVTLRCDPISGHDNLYWYRRVMGKEIKFLLHFVKESKQDESGMPNNRFLAERTGGTYSTLKVQPAELEDSGVYFCASSHEREGSHTQYFGPGTRLTVL.

The CDR3 loop is CASSPPQGGRRHLGKAFF. CDR3 nucleotides: TGTGCCAGTAGTCCTCCCCAGGGGGGGAGGCGACACCTTGGGAAAGCTTTCTTT. The gene calls are TRBV19 and TRBJ1-1; 7 bases fit TRBD1. The CDR3 length is 18 residues. Germline assignment: CDR1 LNHDA and CDR2 SQIVND (reference sequence). V was pared by 5 bases and J by 9 bases, with 24 bases of the junction left unmatched.

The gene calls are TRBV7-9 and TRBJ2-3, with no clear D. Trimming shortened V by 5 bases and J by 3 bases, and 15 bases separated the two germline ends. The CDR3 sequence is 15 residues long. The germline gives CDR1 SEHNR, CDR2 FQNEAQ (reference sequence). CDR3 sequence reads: CASSHQTRWTDTQYF. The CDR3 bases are TGTGCCAGCAGCCACCAGACCAGATGGACAGATACGCAGTATTTT. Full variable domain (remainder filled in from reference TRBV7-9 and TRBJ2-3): DTGVSQNPRHKITKRGQNVTFRCDPISEHNRLYWYRQTLGQGPEFLTYFQNEAQLEKSRLLSDRFSAERPKGSFSTLEIQRTEQGDSAMYLCASSHQTRWTDTQYFGPGTRLTVL.